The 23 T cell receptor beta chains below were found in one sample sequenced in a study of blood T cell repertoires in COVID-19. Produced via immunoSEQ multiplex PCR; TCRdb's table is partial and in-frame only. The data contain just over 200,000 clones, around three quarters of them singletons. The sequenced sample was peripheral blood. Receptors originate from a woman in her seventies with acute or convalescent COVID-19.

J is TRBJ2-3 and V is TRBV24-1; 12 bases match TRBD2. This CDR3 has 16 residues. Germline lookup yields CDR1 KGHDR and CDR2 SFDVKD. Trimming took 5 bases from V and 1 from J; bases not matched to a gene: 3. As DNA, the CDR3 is TGTGCCACCAGTGGCCGGACTAGCGGGGGCACAGATACGCAGTATTTT. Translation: CATSGRTSGGTDTQYF.

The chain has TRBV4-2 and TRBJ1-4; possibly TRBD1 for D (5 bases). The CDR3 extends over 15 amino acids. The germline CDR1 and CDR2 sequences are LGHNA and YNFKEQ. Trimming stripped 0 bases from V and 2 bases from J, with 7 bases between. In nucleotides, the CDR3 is TGTGCCAGCAGCCAAGAGGGGGGTACTAATGAAAAACTGTTTTTT. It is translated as CASSQEGGTNEKLFF.

The DNA of the CDR3 is TGCAGCGTTTGGACAGGGACCGCCGGGGAGCTGTTTTTT. It yields the protein CSVWTGTAGELFF. The chain has TRBV29-1 and TRBJ2-2, with 8 bases identical to TRBD1. Germline assignment: CDR1 SQVTM and CDR2 ANQGSEA. The V and J ends lost 5 bases and 6 bases, in that order; junction bases with no gene match: 5. The CDR3 is made up of 13 amino acids.

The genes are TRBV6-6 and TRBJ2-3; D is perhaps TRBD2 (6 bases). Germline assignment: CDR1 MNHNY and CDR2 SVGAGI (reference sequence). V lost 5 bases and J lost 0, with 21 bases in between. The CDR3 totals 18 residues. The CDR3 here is CASSPSSPTSASTDTQYF. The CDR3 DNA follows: TGTGCCAGCAGTCCTAGTTCTCCGACTAGTGCTAGCACAGATACGCAGTATTTT.

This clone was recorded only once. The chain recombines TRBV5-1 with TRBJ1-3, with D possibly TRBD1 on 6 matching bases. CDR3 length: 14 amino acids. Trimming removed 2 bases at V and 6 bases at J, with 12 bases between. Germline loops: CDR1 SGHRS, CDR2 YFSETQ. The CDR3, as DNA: TGCGCCAGCAGCTTACAGGGAAACCCAAACACCATATATTTT. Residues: CASSLQGNPNTIYF.

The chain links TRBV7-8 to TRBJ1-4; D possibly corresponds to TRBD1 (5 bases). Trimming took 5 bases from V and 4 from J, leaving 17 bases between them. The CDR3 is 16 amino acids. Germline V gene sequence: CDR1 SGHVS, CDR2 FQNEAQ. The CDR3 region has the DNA TGTGCCAGCAGCCTCGCCGGGGGGGTGGGTAATGAAAAACTGTTTTTT. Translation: CASSLAGGVGNEKLFF.

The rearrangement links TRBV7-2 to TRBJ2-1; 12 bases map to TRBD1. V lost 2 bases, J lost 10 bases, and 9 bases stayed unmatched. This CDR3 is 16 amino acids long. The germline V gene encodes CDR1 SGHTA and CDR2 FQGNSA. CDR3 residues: CASSLRGTGGLREQFF. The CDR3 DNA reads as TGTGCCAGCAGCTTAAGGGGGACAGGGGGCTTGCGGGAGCAGTTCTTC.

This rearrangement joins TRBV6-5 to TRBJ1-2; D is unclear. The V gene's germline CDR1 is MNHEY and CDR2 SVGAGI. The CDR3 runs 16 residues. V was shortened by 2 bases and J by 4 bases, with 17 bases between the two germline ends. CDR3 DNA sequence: TGTGCCAGCAGTTACGGCCTAACGAGGTTGGGCTATGGCTACACCTTC. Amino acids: CASSYGLTRLGYGYTF.

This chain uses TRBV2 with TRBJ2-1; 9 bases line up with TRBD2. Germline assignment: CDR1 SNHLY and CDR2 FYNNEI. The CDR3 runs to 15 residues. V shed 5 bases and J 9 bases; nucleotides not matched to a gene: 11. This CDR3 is CASSPGTSRGGEQFF. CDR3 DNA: TGTGCCAGCAGTCCCGGGACTAGCCGGGGGGGTGAGCAGTTCTTC.

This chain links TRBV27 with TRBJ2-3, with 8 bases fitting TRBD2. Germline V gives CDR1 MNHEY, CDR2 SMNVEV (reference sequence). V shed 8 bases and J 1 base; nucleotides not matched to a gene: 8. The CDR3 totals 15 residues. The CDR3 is CASRLTSGGTDTQYF. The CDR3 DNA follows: TGTGCCAGCCGCCTTACTAGCGGAGGCACAGATACGCAGTATTTT.

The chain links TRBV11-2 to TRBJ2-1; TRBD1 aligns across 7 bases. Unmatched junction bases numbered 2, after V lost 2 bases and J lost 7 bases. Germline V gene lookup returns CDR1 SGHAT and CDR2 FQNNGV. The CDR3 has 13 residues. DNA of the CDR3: TGTGCCAGCAGCTTACGACAGGGAAATGAGCAGTTCTTC. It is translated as CASSLRQGNEQFF.

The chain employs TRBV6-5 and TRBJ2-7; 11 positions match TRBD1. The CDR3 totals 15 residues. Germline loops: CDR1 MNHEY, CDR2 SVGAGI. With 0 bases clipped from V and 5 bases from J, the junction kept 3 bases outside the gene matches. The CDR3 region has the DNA TGTGCCAGCAGTTACTCTGGACAGGGGGCCCACGAGCAGTACTTC. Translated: CASSYSGQGAHEQYF.

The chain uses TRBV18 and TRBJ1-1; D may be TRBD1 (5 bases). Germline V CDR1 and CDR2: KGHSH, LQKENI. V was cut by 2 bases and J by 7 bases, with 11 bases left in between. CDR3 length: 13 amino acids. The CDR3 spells CASSPKQGFEAFF. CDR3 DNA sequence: TGTGCCAGCTCACCAAAGCAGGGCTTTGAAGCTTTCTTT.

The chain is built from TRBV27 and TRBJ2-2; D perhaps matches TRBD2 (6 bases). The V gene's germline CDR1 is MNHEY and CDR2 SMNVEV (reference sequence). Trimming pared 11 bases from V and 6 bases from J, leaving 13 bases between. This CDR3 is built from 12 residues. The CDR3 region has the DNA TGTGCCGGCCACGCGGGGCCCGGGGAGCTGTTTTTT. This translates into CAGHAGPGELFF.

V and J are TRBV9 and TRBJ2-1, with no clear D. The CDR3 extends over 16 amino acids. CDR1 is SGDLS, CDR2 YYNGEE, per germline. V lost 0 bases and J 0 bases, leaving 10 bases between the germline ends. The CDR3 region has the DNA TGTGCCAGCAGCGTAGTAGTTCCTAGCTCCTACAATGAGCAGTTCTTC. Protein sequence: CASSVVVPSSYNEQFF.

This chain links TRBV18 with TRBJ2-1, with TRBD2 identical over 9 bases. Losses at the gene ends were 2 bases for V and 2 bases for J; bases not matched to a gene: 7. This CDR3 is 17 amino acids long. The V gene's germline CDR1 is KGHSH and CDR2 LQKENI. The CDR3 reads CASSPGGGLAAYNEQFF. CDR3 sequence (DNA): TGTGCCAGCTCACCAGGAGGGGGACTAGCCGCCTACAATGAGCAGTTCTTC.

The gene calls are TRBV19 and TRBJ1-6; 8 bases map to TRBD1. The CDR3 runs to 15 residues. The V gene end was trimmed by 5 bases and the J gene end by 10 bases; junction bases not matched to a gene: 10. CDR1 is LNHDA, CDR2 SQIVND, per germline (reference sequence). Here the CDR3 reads CASSGDRGATSPLHF. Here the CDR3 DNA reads TGTGCCAGTAGTGGCGACAGGGGAGCCACGTCACCCCTCCACTTT.

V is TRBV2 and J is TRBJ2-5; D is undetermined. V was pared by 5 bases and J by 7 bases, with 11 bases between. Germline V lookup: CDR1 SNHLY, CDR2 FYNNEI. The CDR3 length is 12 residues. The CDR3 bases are TGTGCCAGCAGTCCCCCAGCGCGGACCCAGTACTTC. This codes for CASSPPARTQYF.

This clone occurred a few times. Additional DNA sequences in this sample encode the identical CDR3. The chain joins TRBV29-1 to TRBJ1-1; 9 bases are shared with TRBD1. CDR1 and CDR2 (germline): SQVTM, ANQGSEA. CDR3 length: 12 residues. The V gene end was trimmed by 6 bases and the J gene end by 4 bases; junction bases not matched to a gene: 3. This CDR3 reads CSVRTGATEAFF. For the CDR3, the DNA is TGCAGCGTCAGGACAGGGGCCACTGAAGCTTTCTTT.

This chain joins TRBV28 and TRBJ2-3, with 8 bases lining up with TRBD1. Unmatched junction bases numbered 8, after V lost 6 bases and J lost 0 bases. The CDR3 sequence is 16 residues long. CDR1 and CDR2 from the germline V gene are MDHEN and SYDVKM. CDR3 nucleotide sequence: TGTGCCAGCAGCTCGATCGGACAGGGAAGCACAGATACGCAGTATTTT. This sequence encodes CASSSIGQGSTDTQYF.

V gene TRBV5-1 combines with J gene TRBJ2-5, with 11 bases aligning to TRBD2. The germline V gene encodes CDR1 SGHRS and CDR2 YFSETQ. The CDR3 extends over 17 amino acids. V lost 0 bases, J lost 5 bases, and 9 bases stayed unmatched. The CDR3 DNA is TGCGCCAGCAGCTTGGTTTTTGCTAGCGGGAGGCGTGAGACCCAGTACTTC. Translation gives CASSLVFASGRRETQYF.

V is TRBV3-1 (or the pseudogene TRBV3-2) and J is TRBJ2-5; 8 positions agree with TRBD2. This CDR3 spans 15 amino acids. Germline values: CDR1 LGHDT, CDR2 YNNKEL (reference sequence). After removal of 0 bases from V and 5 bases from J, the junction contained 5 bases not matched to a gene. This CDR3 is CASSQEGLGGETQYF. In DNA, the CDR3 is TGTGCCAGCAGCCAAGAGGGACTAGGGGGGGAGACCCAGTACTTC.

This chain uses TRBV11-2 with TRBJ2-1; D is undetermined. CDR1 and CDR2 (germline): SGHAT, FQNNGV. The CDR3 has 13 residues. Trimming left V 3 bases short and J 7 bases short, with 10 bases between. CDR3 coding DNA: TGTGCCAGCAGCTTTGATCCCGGTAATGAGCAGTTCTTC. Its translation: CASSFDPGNEQFF.